These 26 T cell receptor beta chains share one sample of origin, sequenced in a study of blood T cell repertoires in COVID-19. Data came from immunoSEQ multiplex PCR; TCRdb stores just in-frame clones and leaves some out. Among some 55,000 clones listed, around 83% were seen once. Sequenced material: peripheral blood. These receptors originate from a woman aged 55-69 years with acute or convalescent COVID-19.

The chain is built from TRBV3-1 (or the pseudogene TRBV3-2) and TRBJ2-7; D is unresolved. Germline values: CDR1 LGHDT, CDR2 YNNKEL (reference sequence). The CDR3 contains 13 residues. V was pared by 3 bases and J by 0 bases, with 6 bases between. The CDR3, as DNA: TGTGCCAGCAGCCACAGTTTCTCCTACGAGCAGTACTTC. Translation: CASSHSFSYEQYF.

The V gene is TRBV5-5, the J gene TRBJ2-7, with 8 bases aligning to TRBD1. V lost 2 bases, J lost 6 bases, and 13 bases stayed unmatched. Looked up from germline, CDR1 is SGHKS and CDR2 is YYEKEE (reference sequence). This CDR3 spans 16 amino acids. This chain's CDR3 is CASSFRGTGGPSEQYF. The DNA of the CDR3 is TGTGCCAGCAGCTTTCGGGGGACAGGTGGACCCTCCGAGCAGTACTTC.

The chain carries TRBV25-1 and TRBJ2-5, with 11 bases lining up with TRBD2. The CDR3 totals 15 residues. Germline CDR1 and CDR2: MGHDK and SYGVNS. V was pared by 2 bases and J by 1 base, with 0 bases of the junction left unmatched. The CDR3 reads CASSELAGGQETQYF. CDR3 sequence (DNA): TGTGCCAGCAGTGAACTAGCGGGAGGCCAAGAGACCCAGTACTTC.

This chain connects TRBV5-1 to TRBJ1-1; unclear D gene. V lost 4 bases to trimming and J lost 1 base, with 8 bases between them. The CDR3 sequence is 13 residues long. Germline V lookup: CDR1 SGHRS, CDR2 YFSETQ. CDR3 sequence (DNA): TGCGCCAGCAGCCGGCAGGAGAACACTGAAGCTTTCTTT. Protein: CASSRQENTEAFF.

The V call is TRBV24-1, the J call TRBJ2-3; 10 bases are a match to TRBD1. The trim removed 3 bases at V and 2 bases at J, leaving 4 bases unmatched. From germline, CDR1 is KGHDR and CDR2 SFDVKD. The CDR3 length is 16 residues. CDR3 bases: TGTGCCACCAGTGATCGGACAGGGGGGATCACAGATACGCAGTATTTT. It yields the protein CATSDRTGGITDTQYF.

V and J are TRBV7-9 and TRBJ2-1, with a weak D call TRBD2 (5 bases). V lost 5 bases, J lost 10 bases, and 15 bases lay in between. Germline loops: CDR1 SEHNR, CDR2 FQNEAQ (reference sequence). This CDR3 has 13 amino acids. CDR3 nucleotide sequence: TGTGCCAGCAGCCCCCCCAGTACGGGAGAGCAGTTCTTC. Protein product: CASSPPSTGEQFF.

V is TRBV6-5 and J is TRBJ2-5; TRBD2 might be the D (6 bases). This CDR3 is 15 amino acids long. CDR1 is MNHEY, CDR2 SVGAGI, per germline. V lost 6 bases to trimming and J lost 5 bases, with 19 bases between them. The CDR3 DNA reads as TGTGCCAGCAGGAAGGGTCGTAAGGAGGGTGAGACCCAGTACTTC. As protein: CASRKGRKEGETQYF.

The CDR3 DNA is TGTGCCAGCAGCCTACGGAGGGGCGGGGTCACAGATACGCAGTATTTT. It specifies CASSLRRGGVTDTQYF. The chain has TRBV28 and TRBJ2-3, with D perhaps TRBD2 (6 bases). V dropped 6 bases and J dropped 2 bases, with 18 bases sitting between them. Germline CDR1 reads MDHEN; CDR2 reads SYDVKM. There are 16 residues in the CDR3.

The gene calls are TRBV5-4 and TRBJ2-1; D possibly corresponds to TRBD1 (6 bases). The CDR3 runs to 15 residues. Germline values: CDR1 SGHNT, CDR2 YYREEE (reference sequence). V lost 2 bases, J lost 3 bases, and 12 bases lay in between. The CDR3 region has the DNA TGTGCCAGCAGCTTTTTACAGGGCCTCTACAATGAGCAGTTCTTC. Its translation: CASSFLQGLYNEQFF.

The rearrangement links TRBV9 to TRBJ1-3; D gene unclear. Trimming removed 6 bases from V and 0 bases from J, with 19 bases in between. This CDR3 has 17 amino acids. CDR1 is SGDLS, CDR2 YYNGEE, per germline. CDR3 residues: CASTSGMSSSSGNTIYF. CDR3 DNA: TGTGCCAGCACCTCAGGAATGTCAAGCAGCTCTGGAAACACCATATATTTT.

The chain employs TRBV28 and TRBJ2-2; 7 bases map to TRBD1. V dropped 5 bases and J dropped 4; count of bases not matched to a gene: 10. The CDR3 is made up of 16 amino acids. Per the germline V gene, CDR1 is MDHEN and CDR2 is SYDVKM. The DNA for the CDR3 is TGTGCCAGCAGTAAACAGGGGAGACGATCCACCGGGGAGCTGTTTTTT. Translated: CASSKQGRRSTGELFF.

The rearrangement links TRBV7-6 to TRBJ1-2; D gene unclear. V dropped 1 base and J dropped 6 bases, with 9 bases sitting between them. This CDR3 region has 13 residues. Germline CDR1 reads SGHVS; CDR2 reads FNYEAQ. Here the CDR3 DNA reads TGTGCCAGCAGCTTAGGAGGGAGCAATGGCTACACCTTC. Its protein product is CASSLGGSNGYTF.

The chain uses TRBV5-6 and TRBJ2-5, with 8 bases identical to TRBD2. V lost 4 bases, J lost 7 bases, and 12 bases stayed unmatched. From germline, CDR1 is SGHDT and CDR2 YYEEEE. This CDR3 spans 15 amino acids. CDR3 DNA: TGTGCCAGCAGCGAGCTCACTAGCGGTAGGGGGACCCAGTACTTC. Translation gives CASSELTSGRGTQYF.

V usage is TRBV11-2 and J usage is TRBJ2-7; 10 bases line up with TRBD1. V was clipped by 5 bases and J by 2 bases; unmatched bases: 6. Germline V gives CDR1 SGHAT, CDR2 FQNNGV. The CDR3 runs 15 residues. The CDR3 loop is CASSKRTGGTYEQYF. DNA for the CDR3: TGTGCCAGCAGCAAGAGGACAGGGGGGACCTACGAGCAGTACTTC.

The rearrangement links TRBV6-6 to TRBJ1-2; possible D gene TRBD1, 6 bases. The length of the CDR3 is 12 residues. V lost 6 bases to trimming and J lost 3 bases, with 8 bases between them. Germline V CDR1 and CDR2: MNHNY, SVGAGI (reference sequence). The DNA of the CDR3 is TGTGCCAGCAGGTGGACAGACTATGGCTACACCTTC. It codes for CASRWTDYGYTF.

The V call is TRBV20-1, the J call TRBJ2-7, with TRBD2 matching 11 bases. The V segment lost 3 bases and the J segment 4 bases; nucleotides outside the gene matches: 5. Per the germline V gene, CDR1 is DFQATT and CDR2 is SNEGSKA (reference sequence). This CDR3 region has 14 residues. The DNA of the CDR3 is TGCAGTGCTAGTGCACCTAGCGGGGGGTACGAGCAGTACTTC. Encoded protein: CSASAPSGGYEQYF.

The chain employs TRBV19 and TRBJ1-2; 9 bases align to TRBD1. V trimming: 7 bases; J trimming: 0 bases; junction bases outside the gene matches: 15. This CDR3 has 18 residues. Germline CDR1 reads LNHDA; CDR2 reads SQIVND (reference sequence). The CDR3 region has the DNA TGTGCCAGTACCACCGAGGGGACAGGGACTTTAGCTAACTATGGCTACACCTTC. Its translation: CASTTEGTGTLANYGYTF.

This chain joins TRBV18 and TRBJ2-1, with 9 nucleotides matching TRBD1. J lost 5 bases, V lost 0 bases, and 20 bases had no gene match. The CDR3 has 21 residues. Germline loops: CDR1 KGHSH, CDR2 LQKENI. In nucleotides, the CDR3 is TGTGCCAGCTCACCACCGATTTTCAGGGGACAGGGCCCTTCCCGTAACAATGAGCAGTTCTTC. As protein: CASSPPIFRGQGPSRNNEQFF.

In this sample, this clone turned up once. The chain links TRBV28 to TRBJ1-4; the D is unclear. This CDR3 is built from 13 residues. V gave up 4 bases and J gave up 3 bases, with 6 bases separating them. From germline, CDR1 is MDHEN and CDR2 SYDVKM. CDR3 amino acids: CASSSVPNEKLFF. The CDR3 DNA reads TGTGCCAGCAGTTCGGTTCCTAATGAAAAACTGTTTTTT. The variable domain in full, completed from reference TRBV28 and TRBJ1-4, reads DVKVTQSSRYLVKRTGEKVFLECVQDMDHENMFWYRQDPGLGLRLIYFSYDVKMKEKGDIPEGYSVSREKKERFSLILESASTNQTSMYLCASSSVPNEKLFFGSGTQLSVL.

V gene TRBV2 combines with J gene TRBJ2-2, with D uncertain. Per germline, CDR1 SNHLY and CDR2 FYNNEI. The CDR3 is 13 residues long. Between the trimmed V and J ends, which lost 4 bases and 5 bases, there was a span of 8 bases. The CDR3 DNA is TGTGCCAGCAGTGTTACAGTGACCGGGGAGCTGTTTTTT. It encodes CASSVTVTGELFF.

The V and J genes are TRBV28 and TRBJ1-1; D not certain. CDR1 and CDR2 (germline): MDHEN, SYDVKM. There are 14 residues in the CDR3. V was pared by 2 bases and J by 0 bases, with 7 bases between. CDR3 sequence reads: CASSLTGMNTEAFF. In DNA, the CDR3 is TGTGCCAGCAGTTTAACGGGTATGAACACTGAAGCTTTCTTT.

This clone was observed a few times. The V and J genes are TRBV5-8 and TRBJ1-2; D unclear. V shed 1 base and J shed 4 bases, with 17 bases lying between them. This CDR3 region has 16 residues. Germline CDR1 reads SGHTS; CDR2 reads YDEGEE. For the CDR3, the DNA is TGTGCCAGCAGCTTGCAGTTTAGTGGGGAGACCTATGGCTACACCTTC. Protein sequence: CASSLQFSGETYGYTF.

The rearrangement uses TRBV5-4 and TRBJ1-2; a possible D gene is TRBD1 (5 bases). V was cut by 4 bases and J by 3 bases, with 16 bases left in between. The CDR3 loop spans 15 amino acids. In germline, CDR1 is SGHNT, CDR2 YYREEE (reference sequence). The CDR3 DNA sequence: TGTGCCAGCAGCCGGATTGCGGGGGAACACTATGGCTACACCTTC. Encoded protein: CASSRIAGEHYGYTF.

The chain has TRBV6-5 and TRBJ1-5; D remains unclear. V lost 7 bases and J 11 bases, leaving 15 bases between the germline ends. Per the germline V gene, CDR1 is MNHEY and CDR2 is SVGAGI. The length of the CDR3 is 12 residues. The CDR3 DNA reads TGTGCCAGCAAACAGTCTGGGTGGACCCAGCATTTT. It yields the protein CASKQSGWTQHF.

Regarding this clone: At one end, the junction sequence differs from germline, possibly due to a read error. V and J are TRBV7-9 and TRBJ2-7; 11 bases align to TRBD2. Germline CDR1 is SEHNR and CDR2 is FQNEAQ (reference sequence). This CDR3 has 14 amino acids. CDR3 protein: CASTLAGGRTEQYF. CDR3 in DNA: TGTGCCAGCACCTTAGCGGGAGGGCGAACGGAGCAGTACTTC.

The genes are TRBV5-1 and TRBJ2-7; TRBD1 matches 7 bases. V was clipped by 3 bases and J by 4 bases; unmatched bases: 7. From germline, CDR1 is SGHRS and CDR2 YFSETQ. This CDR3 is 14 amino acids long. The chain's CDR3 is CASSSGQSIYEQYF. The CDR3 DNA follows: TGCGCCAGCAGCTCGGGACAGTCCATATACGAGCAGTACTTC.